Listed below are T cell receptor beta chains from one sample, sequenced in a study of Graves' ophthalmopathy and Graves' hyperthyroidism. TCRdb re-called the multiplex PCR reads with MiXCR, one entry per CDR3 protein. This sample has roughly 500,000 distinct CDR3 sequences, with 13% to 15% found just once. Material for sequencing was blood. The receptors derive from a woman aged 25-40 years with Graves' ophthalmopathy. The CDR3 runs from the conserved cysteine through the conserved F or W. A D gene is named only where the DNA matches it firmly. Expanded clones are given a class, and other clones once, few, many or no size at all.

j_gene,v_gene,d_gene,abundance,CDR3nt,CDR3aa
TRBJ1-3,TRBV11-3,TRBD1,few,TGTGCCAGCAGCTTAGTTGGCCCAGGGGGGGCTGCGGGCCCTGGAAACACCATATATTTT,CASSLVGPGGAAGPGNTIYF
TRBJ2-7,TRBV6-1,.,many,TGTGCCAGCAGTGAATTCTCAGCCAATACCTACGAGCAGTACTTC,CASSEFSANTYEQYF
TRBJ2-5,TRBV12-3/TRBV12-4,.,many,TGTGCCAGCAGCCCCGCAATTGGGCAAGAGGCCCAGTACTTC,CASSPAIGQEAQYF
TRBJ2-5,TRBV7-6,.,many,TGTGCCAGCAGCTTTCGACGGGGGTACCAAGAGACCCAGTACTTC,CASSFRRGYQETQYF
TRBJ2-2,TRBV20-1,.,few,TGCAGTGCTAGAGACCTACGCGCCGCGGGCAAGCTGTTTTTT,CSARDLRAAGKLFF
TRBJ1-5,TRBV7-2,.,many,TGTGCCAGCAGCTTAGTGGGGGAGGGCAATCAGCCCCAGCATTTT,CASSLVGEGNQPQHF
TRBJ2-7,TRBV29-1,TRBD1,.,TGCAGCGTTGAAGATCCCGGGACAGGGGGTTTCGAGCAGTACTTC,CSVEDPGTGGFEQYF
TRBJ1-2,TRBV20-1,.,.,TGCAGTGCCTCACTGGACAGAAACTATGGCTACACCTTC,CSASLDRNYGYTF
TRBJ2-7,TRBV12-3/TRBV12-4,TRBD1,many,TGTGCCAGCAGCCCAGGGGGCGCTAGGGCCGAGCAGTACTTC,CASSPGGARAEQYF
TRBJ1-6,TRBV19,.,.,TGTGCCATTAGTATAGACGCTGCGGCACCCCTCCACTTT,CAISIDAAAPLHF
TRBJ1-5,TRBV12-3/TRBV12-4,.,many,TGTGCCAGCACCCCCGGTGGTAATCAGCCCCAGCATTTT,CASTPGGNQPQHF
TRBJ1-1,TRBV5-1,TRBD1,many,TGCGCCAGCAGCCAGACAGGGAGGTCTGAAGCTTTCTTT,CASSQTGRSEAFF
TRBJ1-2,TRBV28,TRBD1,many,TGTGCCAGCAGTTTAGGGGGAGGGGGCGCAGGCTATGGCTACACCTTC,CASSLGGGGAGYGYTF
TRBJ2-7,TRBV10-3,TRBD1,many,TGTGCCATTAGCCGGGACAGGGCCACCTACGAGCAGTACTTC,CAISRDRATYEQYF
TRBJ2-5,TRBV5-1,.,few,TGCGCCAGCAGCTTGATTCGGACCCAAGAGACCCAGTACTTC,CASSLIRTQETQYF
TRBJ1-2,TRBV6-1,.,many,TGTGCCAGCAGTGAAGGGGGGGCCAGTCGCTATGGCTACACCTTC,CASSEGGASRYGYTF
TRBJ2-7,TRBV20-1,.,many,TGCAGTGCTATGAGTACAGCCGCCTACGAGCAGTACTTC,CSAMSTAAYEQYF
TRBJ2-7,TRBV30,.,.,TGTGCCTGGAGTGAGAGGGGCGAGCAGTACTTC,CAWSERGEQYF
TRBJ1-1,TRBV6-2/TRBV6-3,TRBD1,many,TGTGCCAGCAGCTCGGACAGGGGGCAAGGGGATGAAGCTTTCTTT,CASSSDRGQGDEAFF
TRBJ1-4,TRBV28,.,.,TGTGCCAGCAGTTTTGCGACCCCCCGTGGTCGCGCAAATGAAAAACTGTTTTTT,CASSFATPRGRANEKLFF
TRBJ1-1,TRBV18,TRBD1,.,TGTGCCAGCTCACCACCGGACAGGGACGGCACTGAAGCTTTCTTT,CASSPPDRDGTEAFF
TRBJ1-5,TRBV24-1,.,many,TGTGCCACCGCACGAGAGGGATCTAATCAGCCCCAGCATTTT,CATAREGSNQPQHF
TRBJ2-2,TRBV24-1,.,.,TGTGCCACCAGTGCCCCGGGACGGACCGGGGAGCTGTTTTTT,CATSAPGRTGELFF
TRBJ1-2,TRBV20-1,.,.,TGCAGTGCTAGGGTTCTCGGCAGGGCGGGTGGCTACACCTTC,CSARVLGRAGGYTF
TRBJ2-2,TRBV12-3/TRBV12-4,TRBD2,many,TGTGCCAGCAGTCAACCGGGACTAGCGGGAGTGGGTGGGGAGCTGTTTTTT,CASSQPGLAGVGGELFF
TRBJ2-5,TRBV6-1,.,few,TGTGCCAGCAGTGATCGGCCCCAGTACTTC,CASSDRPQYF
TRBJ1-3,TRBV13,.,few,TGTGCCAGCAGCCCTCCCCCCCGCTCTGGAAACACCATATATTTT,CASSPPPRSGNTIYF
TRBJ1-3,TRBV3-1,TRBD1,few,TGTGCCAGCAACGGGAGAGGGACAGGGAGATTCGAAGAAAACACCATATATTTT,CASNGRGTGRFEENTIYF
TRBJ1-1,TRBV28,.,many,TGTGCCAGCACTGGGGTTTTGAACACTGAAGCTTTCTTT,CASTGVLNTEAFF
TRBJ1-3,TRBV12-3/TRBV12-4,.,many,TGTGCCAGCAGTTTCACAGCTTTCGGAAACACCATATATTTT,CASSFTAFGNTIYF
TRBJ1-1,TRBV12-3/TRBV12-4,TRBD1,.,TGTGCCAGCAGCTATTACCAGGGGGCAGTGACTGAAGCTTTCTTT,CASSYYQGAVTEAFF
TRBJ1-1,TRBV18,.,many,TGTGCCAGCTCACCGATGACTGCTCCGGCGGCTTTCTTT,CASSPMTAPAAFF
TRBJ2-3,TRBV7-7,TRBD2,many,TGTGCTAGCAGCTTGTTCTGGGAGGGATGCACAGATACGCAGTATTTT,CASSLFWEGCTDTQYF
TRBJ1-3,TRBV6-5,.,many,TGTGCCAGCAGTTACGGGGGAAGCGCTGGAAACACCATATATTTT,CASSYGGSAGNTIYF
TRBJ1-1,TRBV29-1,.,.,TGCAGCGTTGGTCTCGGGGGAGGGGCGAGGAACACTGAAGCTTTCTTT,CSVGLGGGARNTEAFF
TRBJ1-1,TRBV6-1,TRBD1,.,TGTGCCAGCAGTGAAGCGGAAGGGGGCCGACAGGAAGCTTTCTTT,CASSEAEGGRQEAFF
TRBJ2-5,TRBV4-1,.,many,TGCGCCAGCAGCCAACCCTTACGGGGCAGGGTACAAGAGACCCAGTACTTC,CASSQPLRGRVQETQYF